These 8 T cell receptor beta chains share one sample of origin, sequenced in a study of beta chain features in type 1 diabetes. Investigators reverse transcribed all isolated RNA, so they sequenced expressed TCRB transcripts. Clones were read by immunoSEQ multiplex PCR, and TCRdb kept only the in-frame ones, dropping some. The table has hundreds of thousands of clones, around a sixth seen once. The source material was naive CD4+ T cells from blood. The receptors shown here come from a man younger than 35 in good health.

This clone was detected only a few times. The gene calls are TRBV7-2 and TRBJ2-3, with 8 bases aligning to TRBD1. V was pared by 8 bases and J by 1 base, with 8 bases of the junction left unmatched. From germline, CDR1 is SGHTA and CDR2 FQGNSA. This CDR3 region has 15 residues. CDR3 DNA: TGTGCCAGCTGTCCCGGACAGGGTCGCACAGATACGCAGTATTTT. This sequence encodes CASCPGQGRTDTQYF.

There are a few counts of this clone. V is TRBV9 and J is TRBJ1-3; no definite D call. Germline V lookup: CDR1 SGDLS, CDR2 YYNGEE. Deletions cut 4 bases from V and 4 bases from J, with 18 bases between. The CDR3 spans 16 residues. CDR3 in amino acids: CASSPRGLGLGNTIYF. In DNA form, the CDR3 reads TGTGCCAGCAGCCCCCGCGGTTTGGGGTTAGGAAACACCATATATTTT.

V gene TRBV7-2 combines with J gene TRBJ2-5, with unresolved D. V lost 4 bases to trimming and J lost 2 bases, with 8 bases between them. This CDR3 contains 13 residues. Germline CDR1 is SGHTA and CDR2 is FQGNSA. CDR3: CASSSTLQETQYF. The CDR3, as DNA: TGTGCCAGCAGCTCAACACTTCAAGAGACCCAGTACTTC. Combining the CDR3 with reference TRBV7-2 and TRBJ2-5 gives the whole variable domain GAGVSQSPSNKVTEKGKDVELRCDPISGHTALYWYRQSLGQGLEFLIYFQGNSAPDKSGLPSDRFSAERTGGSVSTLTIQRTQQEDSAVYLCASSSTLQETQYFGPGTRLLVL.

The chain links TRBV7-3 to TRBJ2-3; 10 positions match TRBD2. The V and J ends lost 5 bases and 4 bases, in that order; junction bases with no gene match: 9. The CDR3 spans 16 residues. The V gene's germline CDR1 is SGHTA and CDR2 FQGTGA. CDR3 nucleotides: TGTGCCAGCAGCCCGCTAGCGGGAGTCGGTTCAGATACGCAGTATTTT. It specifies CASSPLAGVGSDTQYF.

V and J are TRBV5-1 and TRBJ2-5; TRBD1 matches at 9 bases. CDR3 length: 14 residues. V lost 4 bases to trimming and J lost 4 bases; unmatched junction nucleotides: 5. The germline V gene has CDR1 SGHRS and CDR2 YFSETQ. Here the CDR3 DNA reads TGCGCCAGCAGCGGGACAGGGAAGTCAGAGACCCAGTACTTC. Translated: CASSGTGKSETQYF.

V is TRBV5-1 and J is TRBJ2-2; maybe TRBD2 (5 bases). The V end lost 4 bases, the J end lost 3 bases, and 7 bases lay between the germline ends. The germline CDR1 and CDR2 sequences are SGHRS and YFSETQ. The CDR3 sequence is 13 residues long. The CDR3 protein is CASSPGDTGELFF. The DNA of the CDR3 is TGCGCCAGCAGCCCCGGGGACACCGGGGAGCTGTTTTTT.

V is TRBV5-4 and J is TRBJ2-1; TRBD1 or TRBD2 may be the D gene (5 bases each). This CDR3 has 15 residues. V was cut by 6 bases and J by 5 bases, with 18 bases left in between. CDR1 SGHNT and CDR2 YYREEE come from the germline V gene (reference sequence). The CDR3 DNA reads TGTGCCAGCACTAAACGGGGCCCGGGGAACAATGAGCAGTTCTTC. It is translated as CASTKRGPGNNEQFF. Supplemented by reference TRBV5-4 and TRBJ2-1, the full variable domain reads ETGVTQSPTHLIKTRGQQVTLRCSSQSGHNTVSWYQQALGQGPQFIFQYYREEENGRGNFPPRFSGLQFPNYSSELNVNALELDDSALYLCASTKRGPGNNEQFFGPGTRLTVL.

There are a few counts of this clone. The chain combines TRBV27 with TRBJ2-3, with TRBD1 identical over 9 bases. CDR3 length equals 18 residues. Germline values: CDR1 MNHEY, CDR2 SMNVEV (reference sequence). Trimming at V came to 4 bases and at J to 2 bases, leaving 13 bases not matched to a gene. The CDR3 reads CASSSQAGTGWVTDTQYF. DNA of the CDR3: TGTGCCAGCAGTTCGCAAGCCGGGACAGGGTGGGTCACAGATACGCAGTATTTT.